The T cell receptor beta chain under discussion was sequenced for a study of T cell changes during pregnancy in multiple sclerosis. Data came from immunoSEQ multiplex PCR; TCRdb stores just in-frame clones and leaves some out. The repertoire holds tens of thousands of clones, more than 90% seen once, with 3.3% in the top ten. In germline, CDR1 is SGHVS, CDR2 FQNEAQ. There are 15 residues in the CDR3. Unmatched junction bases numbered 7, after V lost 5 bases and J lost 4 bases. The chain carries TRBV7-8 and TRBJ2-1; 8 bases align to TRBD1. This sample comprised peripheral blood, obtained in the first trimester of pregnancy. This receptor was identified in a female donor in good health, enrolled as a control in a pregnancy study. CDR3 coding DNA: TGTGCCAGCAGCATTAACCGGGACAGGTACAATGAGCAGTTCTTC. Amino acid sequence: CASSINRDRYNEQFF.